Listed below are T cell receptor beta chains from one sample, sequenced in a study of blood T cell repertoires in COVID-19. Sequencing used immunoSEQ multiplex PCR; TCRdb keeps in-frame clones, though not all of them. The profile shows some 87,000 clones, about 78% of them singletons. Sequenced material: peripheral blood. The receptors originated from a human donor in a cohort sampled during active COVID-19. Each CDR3 is given with its conserved first and last residue. The D gene is left open where the match is weak. Expanded clones get a size class; other rows say once, few or many, or leave the size out.

V	size	D	J	DNA	CDR3
TRBV30	once	TRBD2	TRBJ2-1	TGTGCCTGGAGTACTTTGACTAGCTGGGGCAATGAGCAGTTCTTC	CAWSTLTSWGNEQFF
TRBV7-9	few	TRBD2	TRBJ2-1	TGTGCCAGCAGCTTAGGGGAGCGGGGTGAGCAGTTCTTC	CASSLGERGEQFF
TRBV11-3	once	NA	TRBJ2-2	TGTGCCAGCAGCCCGGGGACTTTCGCCGGGGAGCTGTTTTTT	CASSPGTFAGELFF
TRBV7-9	NA	NA	TRBJ2-1	TGTGCCAGCAGCTTAGATTTACAGCAATACAATGAGCAGTTCTTC	CASSLDLQQYNEQFF
TRBV7-3	NA	NA	TRBJ2-2	TGTGCCAGCAGCCGAGGGGGACCGAACACCGGGGAGCTGTTTTTT	CASSRGGPNTGELFF
TRBV4-1	NA	TRBD1	TRBJ1-3	TGCGCCAGCAGCCCCGAGGGGACAGGAGTAAACACCATATATTTT	CASSPEGTGVNTIYF
TRBV28	NA	TRBD1	TRBJ1-6	TGTGCCAGCAGCCAGACAGGGGGCAATTCACCCCTCCACTTT	CASSQTGGNSPLHF
TRBV10-3	NA	TRBD1	TRBJ1-1	TGTGCCATCAGTTTACAGGGGGCAAACACTGAAGCTTTCTTT	CAISLQGANTEAFF
TRBV4-2	NA	NA	TRBJ1-1	TGTGCCAGCAGCCAAGAAGGGGTGGGTGAAGCTTTCTTT	CASSQEGVGEAFF
TRBV6-5	NA	TRBD2	TRBJ2-7	TGTGCCAGCAGTACGGGACTAGCGGGGTCCTACGAGCAGTACTTC	CASSTGLAGSYEQYF
TRBV5-6	NA	NA	TRBJ1-2	TGTGCCAGCAGCCTCGGGGGATGGCAGTTAAACTATGGCTACACCTTC	CASSLGGWQLNYGYTF
TRBV24-1	NA	NA	TRBJ2-2	TGTGCCACCAGTGATTCGTTGGGCATCCGATCCTTGAACACCGGGGAGCTGTTTTTT	CATSDSLGIRSLNTGELFF
TRBV10-2	NA	NA	TRBJ2-5	TGCGCCAGCAGTGAGCCGCAGCTGGACTATTTGGAGACCCAGTACTTC	CASSEPQLDYLETQYF
TRBV19	NA	NA	TRBJ1-5	TGTGCCAGTGTTGGGGGGTACGATCAGCCCCAGCATTTT	CASVGGYDQPQHF
TRBV7-2	once	NA	TRBJ1-2	TGTGCCAGCAGCTCCATGAACTATGGCTACACCTTC	CASSSMNYGYTF
TRBV2	NA	NA	TRBJ2-3	TGTGCCAGCCTGTTAGATACGCAGTATTTT	CASLLDTQYF